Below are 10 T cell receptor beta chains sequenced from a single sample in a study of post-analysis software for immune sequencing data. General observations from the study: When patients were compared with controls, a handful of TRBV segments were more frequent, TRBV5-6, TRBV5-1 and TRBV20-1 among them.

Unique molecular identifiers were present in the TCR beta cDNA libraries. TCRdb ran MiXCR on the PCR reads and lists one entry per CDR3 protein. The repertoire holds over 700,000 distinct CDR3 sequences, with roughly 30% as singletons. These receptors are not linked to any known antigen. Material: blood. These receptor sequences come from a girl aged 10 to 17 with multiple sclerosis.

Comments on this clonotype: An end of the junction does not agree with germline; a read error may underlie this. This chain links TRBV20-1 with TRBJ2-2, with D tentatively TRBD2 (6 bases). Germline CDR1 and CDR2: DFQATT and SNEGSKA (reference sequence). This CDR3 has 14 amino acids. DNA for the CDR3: TGCAGTGCTAGAGAGCGGGGCCGGGCCGGGGAGCGGTTTTTT. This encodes CSARERGRAGERFF.

DNA of the CDR3: TGTGCCAGCAGTTACTCGGCGGGGGGCACTGAAGCTTTCTTT. This codes for CASSYSAGGTEAFF. V gene TRBV6-5 combines with J gene TRBJ1-1; tentative D call: TRBD1 (5 bases). This CDR3 spans 14 amino acids. CDR1 and CDR2 (germline): MNHEY, SVGAGI. Trimming stripped 0 bases from V and 4 bases from J, with 9 bases between.

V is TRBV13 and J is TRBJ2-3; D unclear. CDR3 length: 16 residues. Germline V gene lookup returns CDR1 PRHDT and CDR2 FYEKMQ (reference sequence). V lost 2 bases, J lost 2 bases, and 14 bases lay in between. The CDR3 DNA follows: TGTGCCAGCAGCTTAAGGGCAGGACCATCCACAGATACGCAGTATTTT. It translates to CASSLRAGPSTDTQYF. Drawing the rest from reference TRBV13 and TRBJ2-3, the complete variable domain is AAGVIQSPRHLIKEKRETATLKCYPIPRHDTVYWYQQGPGQDPQFLISFYEKMQSDKGSIPDRFSAQQFSDYHSELNMSSLELGDSALYFCASSLRAGPSTDTQYFGPGTRLTVL.

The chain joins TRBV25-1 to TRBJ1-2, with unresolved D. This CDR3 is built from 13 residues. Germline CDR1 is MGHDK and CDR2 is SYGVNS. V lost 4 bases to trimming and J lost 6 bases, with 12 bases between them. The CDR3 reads CASSVVSEDGYTF. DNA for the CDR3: TGTGCCAGCAGTGTGGTATCCGAGGATGGCTACACCTTC.

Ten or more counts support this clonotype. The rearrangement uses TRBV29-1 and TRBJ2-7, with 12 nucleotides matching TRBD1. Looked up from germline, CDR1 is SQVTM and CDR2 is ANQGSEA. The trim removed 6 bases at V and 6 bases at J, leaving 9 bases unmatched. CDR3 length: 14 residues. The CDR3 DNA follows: TGCAGCGTGGATACCGGGACAGGGGGCAGCGAGCAGTACTTC. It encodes CSVDTGTGGSEQYF.

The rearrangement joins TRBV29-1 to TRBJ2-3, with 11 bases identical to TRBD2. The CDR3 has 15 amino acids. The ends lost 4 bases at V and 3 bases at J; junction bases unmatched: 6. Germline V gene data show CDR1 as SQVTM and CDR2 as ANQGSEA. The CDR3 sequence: CSVGTSGGWTDTQYF. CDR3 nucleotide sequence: TGCAGCGTTGGAACTAGCGGGGGATGGACAGATACGCAGTATTTT.

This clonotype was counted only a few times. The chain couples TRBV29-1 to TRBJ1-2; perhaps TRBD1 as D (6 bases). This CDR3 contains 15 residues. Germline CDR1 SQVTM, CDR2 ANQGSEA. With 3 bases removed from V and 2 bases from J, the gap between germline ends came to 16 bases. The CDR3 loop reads CSVDVEVQGNYGYTF. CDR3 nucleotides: TGCAGCGTTGATGTCGAGGTCCAGGGGAACTATGGCTACACCTTC.

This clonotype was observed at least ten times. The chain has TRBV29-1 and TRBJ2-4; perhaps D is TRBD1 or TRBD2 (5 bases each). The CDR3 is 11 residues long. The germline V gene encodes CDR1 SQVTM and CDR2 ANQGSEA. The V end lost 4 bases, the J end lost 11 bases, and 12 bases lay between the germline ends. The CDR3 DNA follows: TGCAGCGTTGCTGGGACCCTAGTTCAGTACTTC. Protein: CSVAGTLVQYF. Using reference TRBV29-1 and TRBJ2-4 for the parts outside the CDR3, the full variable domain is SAVISQKPSRDICQRGTSLTIQCQVDSQVTMMFWYRQQPGQSLTLIATANQGSEATYESGFVIDKFPISRPNLTFSTLTVSNMSPEDSSIYLCSVAGTLVQYFGAGTRLSVL.

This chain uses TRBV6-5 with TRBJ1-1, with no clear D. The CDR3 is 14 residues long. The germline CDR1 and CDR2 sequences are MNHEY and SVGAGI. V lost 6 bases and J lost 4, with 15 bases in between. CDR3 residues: CASRDEVRGTEAFF. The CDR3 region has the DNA TGTGCCAGCAGGGACGAGGTCCGCGGCACTGAAGCTTTCTTT.

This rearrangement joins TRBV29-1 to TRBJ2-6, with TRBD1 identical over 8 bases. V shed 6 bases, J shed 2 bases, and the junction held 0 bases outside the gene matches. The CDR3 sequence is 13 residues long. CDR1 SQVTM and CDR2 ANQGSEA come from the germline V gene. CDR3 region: CSVRGPGANVLTF. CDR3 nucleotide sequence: TGCAGCGTCAGGGGGCCTGGGGCCAACGTCCTGACTTTC.